The rows below give T cell receptor beta chains drawn from one sample of a study of blood T cell repertoires in COVID-19. Repertoires were generated with immunoSEQ multiplex PCR, while TCRdb's copy carries only in-frame clones and drops some. In the table there are under 130,000 clones, 69% of which are singletons. Sequenced material: peripheral blood. These receptors all stem from an older man with acute or convalescent COVID-19. CDR3s include the opening cysteine and the closing phenylalanine or tryptophan. The order of the fields is J gene, V gene, clone size, D gene, CDR3 DNA, CDR3 protein. D genes are given only for firm matches. Expanded clones are given a class, and other clones once, few, many or no size at all.

TRBJ1-1 TRBV6-2/TRBV6-3 once - TGTGCCAGCAGTTCGTCTCGTTTGAACACTGAAGCTTTCTTT CASSSSRLNTEAFF
TRBJ2-3 TRBV9 many TRBD2 TGTGCCAGCAGCCCACCCCGGACTAGCGGGAGGGCCGTATATACGCAGTATTTT CASSPPRTSGRAVYTQYF
TRBJ2-7 TRBV3-1/TRBV3-2 - - TGTGCCAGCAGCCAAGACTGGGCCAGGGATGAGCAGTACTTC CASSQDWARDEQYF
TRBJ2-7 TRBV11-2 - - TGTGCCAGCAGCCCTTTTAACTACGAGCAGTACTTC CASSPFNYEQYF
TRBJ2-2 TRBV10-3 - TRBD1 TGTGCCGGACAGGGGGTCACCGGGGAGCTGTTTTTT CAGQGVTGELFF
TRBJ2-5 TRBV5-1 once - TGCGCCAGCAGCCAAGGGAGTGGAAAAGAGACCCAGTACTTC CASSQGSGKETQYF
TRBJ1-1 TRBV7-8 - - TGTGCCAGCAGCTTAATGGGGGCGAACACTGAAGCTTTCTTT CASSLMGANTEAFF
TRBJ2-7 TRBV23-1 - TRBD1 TGCGCCAGCAGTCAGCAGGACAGGGGTACCTACGAGCAGTACTTC CASSQQDRGTYEQYF
TRBJ2-1 TRBV11-2 - TRBD2 TGTGCCAGCAGTCCACATAGCGGGACGAGGGGGAATGAGCAGTTCTTC CASSPHSGTRGNEQFF
TRBJ2-2 TRBV28 once TRBD1 TGTGCCAGCAGTTTTCCGGACAGGGGGTCCCGCGGGGAGCTGTTTTTT CASSFPDRGSRGELFF
TRBJ2-3 TRBV3-1/TRBV3-2 - - TGTGCCAGCAGCCAAGCCCAGCGGCAGTATTTT CASSQAQRQYF
TRBJ2-7 TRBV7-8 - - TGTGCCAGCGAATTTCCTAGCTCCTACGAGCAGTACTTC CASEFPSSYEQYF
TRBJ2-2 TRBV7-3 - - TGTGCCAGCAGCTTAAGAGGCGGCCCCGGGGAGCTGTTTTTT CASSLRGGPGELFF
TRBJ2-7 TRBV19 - - TGTGCCAGTAGTATAGATCTATCTGGGGGCGTGACGACCTACGAGCAGTACTTC CASSIDLSGGVTTYEQYF
TRBJ1-1 TRBV5-8 - - TGTGCCAGCAGCTTGCCGGGGTCCACTGAAGCTTTCTTT CASSLPGSTEAFF
TRBJ2-1 TRBV5-1 - TRBD1 TGCGCCAGCAGCGTGGGGACAGGGGGTAACGGGCAGTTCTTC CASSVGTGGNGQFF
TRBJ2-1 TRBV7-2 - TRBD2 TGTGCCAGCAGCTTAATTGGTAGCGGGAGCCATGAGCAGTTCTTC CASSLIGSGSHEQFF
TRBJ2-5 TRBV5-4 - - TGTGCCAGCAGCCCCACAGGGTCTTTGGAGACCCAGTACTTC CASSPTGSLETQYF
TRBJ1-5 TRBV28 - - TGTGCCAGCACCCAGGCGGGCCAGCCCCAGCATTTT CASTQAGQPQHF
TRBJ2-1 TRBV27 - - TGTGCCAGCAGTCCACGCAGGTGGGACAATGAGCAGTTCTTC CASSPRRWDNEQFF
TRBJ2-4 TRBV23-1 - - TGCGCCAGCAGTCAACCCGGGACTTTTGGAGCCAAAAACATTCAGTACTTC CASSQPGTFGAKNIQYF
TRBJ2-1 TRBV19 - - TGTGCCAGTAGTATCTGGGGGGACAGACCATACAATGAGCAGTTCTTC CASSIWGDRPYNEQFF
TRBJ1-6 TRBV28 - TRBD1 TGTGCCAGCGGACAGGGGTATTCACCCCTCCACTTT CASGQGYSPLHF
TRBJ2-5 TRBV19 - - TGTGCCAGTAGTCCCCCCGGGGGAGAGACCCAGTACTTC CASSPPGGETQYF
TRBJ1-5 TRBV6-2/TRBV6-3 once - TGTGCCAGCAGTTCGACAGAGCCCCAGCATTTT CASSSTEPQHF
TRBJ2-7 TRBV14 - TRBD1 TGTGCCAGCAGCCAAGGGATCCGGACAGGGTTCTACGAGCAGTACTTC CASSQGIRTGFYEQYF
TRBJ2-3 TRBV24-1 - - TGTGCCACCAGTCCGGAGGGTGGAACGTTTCCTAGCACAGATACGCAGTATTTT CATSPEGGTFPSTDTQYF
TRBJ1-5 TRBV19 - TRBD1 TGTGCCACCACCCGGACAGGCTTGTATAGCAATCAGCCCCAGCATTTT CATTRTGLYSNQPQHF